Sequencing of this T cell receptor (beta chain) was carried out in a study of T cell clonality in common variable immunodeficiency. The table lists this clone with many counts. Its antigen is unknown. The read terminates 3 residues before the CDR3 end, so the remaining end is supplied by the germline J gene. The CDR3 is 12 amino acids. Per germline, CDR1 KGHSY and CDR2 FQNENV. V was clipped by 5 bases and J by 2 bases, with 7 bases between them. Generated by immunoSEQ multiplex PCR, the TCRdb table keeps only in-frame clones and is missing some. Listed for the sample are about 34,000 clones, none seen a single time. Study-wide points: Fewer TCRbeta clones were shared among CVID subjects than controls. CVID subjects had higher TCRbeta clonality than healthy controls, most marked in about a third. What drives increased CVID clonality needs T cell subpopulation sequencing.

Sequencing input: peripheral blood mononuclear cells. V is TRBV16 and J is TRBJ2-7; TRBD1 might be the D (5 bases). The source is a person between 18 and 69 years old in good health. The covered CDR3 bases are TGTGCCAGCAGCGTGGACACCTACGAG. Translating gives CASSVDTYE. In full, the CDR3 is CASSVDTYEQYF.